These 29 T cell receptor beta chains share one sample of origin, sequenced in a study of blood T cell repertoires in COVID-19. Sequencing was performed with immunoSEQ multiplex PCR; in TCRdb, only in-frame clones are kept and a portion is missing. Here the sample spans about 150,000 clones, around four fifths being singletons. Sequencing used peripheral blood. These receptors were obtained from a human donor in a cohort sampled during active COVID-19.

The chain joins TRBV29-1 to TRBJ1-3; TRBD1 agrees at 7 bases. This CDR3 contains 16 residues. V was clipped by 3 bases and J by 1 base; unmatched bases: 9. Germline values: CDR1 SQVTM, CDR2 ANQGSEA. CDR3 DNA sequence: TGCAGCGTTGATCTTCCTGGGACAGCATCTGGAAACACCATATATTTT. Translation: CSVDLPGTASGNTIYF.

The sample holds a few counts of this clone. The rearrangement links TRBV7-9 to TRBJ2-2, with D possibly matching TRBD1 (8 bases). Germline CDR1 is SEHNR and CDR2 is FQNEAQ (reference sequence). The CDR3 loop spans 17 amino acids. Trimming took 2 bases from V and 4 from J, leaving 17 bases between them. This CDR3 reads CASSLLRTGRGTGELFF. DNA of the CDR3: TGTGCCAGCAGCTTATTACGGACAGGGAGGGGCACCGGGGAGCTGTTTTTT.

The chain joins TRBV5-1 to TRBJ1-3, with D unresolved. This CDR3 is 15 amino acids long. Germline V CDR1 and CDR2: SGHRS, YFSETQ. V was clipped by 2 bases and J by 4 bases, with 13 bases between them. CDR3 DNA: TGCGCCAGCAGCTTAGAGGCTCCTGCAGGAAACACCATATATTTT. It is translated as CASSLEAPAGNTIYF.

This clone was recorded a few times. The chain joins TRBV5-1 to TRBJ1-1, with D possibly matching TRBD1 (5 bases). V dropped 0 bases and J dropped 1 base, with 7 bases sitting between them. CDR3 length: 14 amino acids. Germline V gene lookup returns CDR1 SGHRS and CDR2 YFSETQ. The CDR3 loop is CASSLARENTEAFF. CDR3 in DNA: TGCGCCAGCAGCTTGGCCAGGGAGAACACTGAAGCTTTCTTT.

The sample holds a few counts of this clone. This rearrangement joins TRBV19 to TRBJ1-1, with D perhaps TRBD1 (6 bases). Between the trimmed V and J ends, which lost 4 bases and 1 base, there was a span of 13 bases. This CDR3 is built from 15 residues. Germline CDR1 and CDR2: LNHDA and SQIVND (reference sequence). This CDR3 reads CASSSDGTQNTEAFF. The CDR3 DNA is TGTGCCAGTAGTAGTGATGGGACACAGAACACTGAAGCTTTCTTT.

The chain carries TRBV4-3 and TRBJ2-6; 11 bases map to TRBD2. V lost 2 bases, J lost 2 bases, and 2 bases stayed unmatched. This CDR3 has 17 residues. Germline V gene sequence: CDR1 LGHNA, CDR2 YSLEER. CDR3 protein: CASSQTSGGAGANVLTF. CDR3 coding DNA: TGCGCCAGCAGCCAAACTAGCGGGGGTGCTGGGGCCAACGTCCTGACTTTC.

This clone was counted only a few times. The chain has TRBV4-3 and TRBJ1-4; unclear D gene. From germline, CDR1 is LGHNA and CDR2 YSLEER. The CDR3 contains 15 residues. Trimming shortened V by 10 bases and J by 8 bases, and 23 bases separated the two germline ends. In nucleotides, the CDR3 is TGCGCCACCTCTCTGGCTGCGGAAGTTGAAGAAAAACTGTTTTTT. Its translation is CATSLAAEVEEKLFF.

The chain combines TRBV4-3 with TRBJ1-4, with D uncertain. Trimming removed 5 bases from V and 5 bases from J, with 6 bases in between. The germline V gene has CDR1 LGHNA and CDR2 YSLEER. There are 12 residues in the CDR3. This CDR3 reads CASSSGNEKLFF. CDR3 DNA: TGCGCCAGCAGCTCAGGAAATGAAAAACTGTTTTTT.

The chain links TRBV14 to TRBJ1-2, with D possibly matching TRBD1 (5 bases). Trimming removed 0 bases from V and 4 bases from J, with 12 bases in between. Germline V lookup: CDR1 SGHDN, CDR2 FVKESK. This CDR3 has 15 amino acids. This CDR3 reads CASSQDIGAAYGYTF. The CDR3 bases are TGTGCCAGCAGCCAAGATATAGGGGCGGCCTATGGCTACACCTTC.

CDR3 coding DNA: TGTGCCAGCAGTCTCGGGAACTATGGCTACACCTTC. As protein: CASSLGNYGYTF. This chain joins TRBV12-3 or TRBV12-4 and TRBJ1-2; no reliable D call. The CDR3 consists of 12 residues. Between the trimmed V and J ends, which lost 5 bases and 2 bases, there was a span of 6 bases.

J is TRBJ2-7 and V is TRBV28, with a tentative D call TRBD2 (5 bases). Per the germline V gene, CDR1 is MDHEN and CDR2 is SYDVKM. V was trimmed by 7 bases and J by 4 bases, leaving 14 bases between them. The CDR3 is 13 amino acids. CDR3 sequence: CASNLPPGYEQYF. The CDR3 DNA reads TGTGCCAGCAACCTCCCCCCGGGGTACGAGCAGTACTTC. Variable domain in full (rest from reference TRBV28 and TRBJ2-7): DVKVTQSSRYLVKRTGEKVFLECVQDMDHENMFWYRQDPGLGLRLIYFSYDVKMKEKGDIPEGYSVSREKKERFSLILESASTNQTSMYLCASNLPPGYEQYFGPGTRLTVT.

The J gene is TRBJ1-4, the V gene TRBV6-2 or TRBV6-3; weak D call: TRBD1 (5 bases). V was shortened by 4 bases and J by 7 bases, with 16 bases between the two germline ends. The length of the CDR3 is 15 residues. The V gene's germline CDR1 is MNHEY and CDR2 SVGEGT. For the CDR3, the DNA is TGTGCCAGCAGTTGGAGCCTCGGGGGGAGTGAAAAACTGTTTTTT. It yields the protein CASSWSLGGSEKLFF.

CDR3 coding DNA: TGCGCCAGCAGCTTGGGGACAGGGGCTAACAATCAGCCCCAGCATTTT. This sequence encodes CASSLGTGANNQPQHF. The J gene is TRBJ1-5, the V gene TRBV5-1, with 9 bases identical to TRBD1. Germline CDR1 and CDR2: SGHRS and YFSETQ. Losses at the gene ends were 0 bases for V and 3 bases for J; bases not matched to a gene: 4. This CDR3 has 16 residues.

Only one count was recorded for this clone. This rearrangement joins TRBV10-3 to TRBJ1-1; 8 nucleotides agree with TRBD1. The CDR3 has 16 amino acids. V shed 6 bases, J shed 0 bases, and the junction held 9 bases outside the gene matches. Germline-derived CDR1 and CDR2 are ENHRY and SYGVKD. As DNA, the CDR3 is TGTGCCATCAGCTCCCAGACAGGGGTTATGAACACTGAAGCTTTCTTT. This gives the protein CAISSQTGVMNTEAFF.

The rearrangement uses TRBV3-1 (or the pseudogene TRBV3-2) and TRBJ1-1; no firm D call. The ends were cut back, 4 bases at V and 1 base at J, with 19 bases in the middle. Looked up from germline, CDR1 is LGHDT and CDR2 is YNNKEL (reference sequence). This CDR3 has 17 amino acids. The CDR3 protein is CASSPKSATGKNTEAFF. The CDR3 coding sequence is TGTGCCAGCAGCCCGAAGTCGGCAACGGGGAAGAACACTGAAGCTTTCTTT.

The V call is TRBV27, the J call TRBJ2-3; 7 bases match TRBD2. With 5 bases clipped from V and 2 bases from J, the junction kept 10 bases outside the gene matches. The length of the CDR3 is 16 residues. Germline V lookup: CDR1 MNHEY, CDR2 SMNVEV (reference sequence). The CDR3 DNA follows: TGTGCCAGCAGTACCCCCCCTAGCGGCCTCACAGATACGCAGTATTTT. It encodes CASSTPPSGLTDTQYF.

The genes are TRBV19 and TRBJ2-1; 9 bases are shared with TRBD2. The V segment lost 9 bases and the J segment 2 bases; nucleotides outside the gene matches: 8. The CDR3 length is 15 residues. Per the germline V gene, CDR1 is LNHDA and CDR2 is SQIVND (reference sequence). This chain's CDR3 is CASTPLAGTYNEQFF. In DNA, the CDR3 is TGTGCCAGCACTCCCCTAGCGGGGACCTACAATGAGCAGTTCTTC.

The V call is TRBV11-2, the J call TRBJ2-3; 8 bases map to TRBD2. The germline V gene encodes CDR1 SGHAT and CDR2 FQNNGV. V was pared by 2 bases and J by 6 bases, with 7 bases of the junction left unmatched. CDR3 length: 15 amino acids. CDR3 bases: TGTGCCAGCAGCTTACCCGGGGGGGCCCCGGATACGCAGTATTTT. Translating gives CASSLPGGAPDTQYF.

A note on this clone: Just one base apart from a much larger clone, this may be a read error. The rearrangement uses TRBV6-2 or TRBV6-3 and TRBJ1-2; D uncertain. CDR1 MNHEY and CDR2 SVGEGT come from the germline V gene. CDR3 length: 12 residues. V was shortened by 2 bases and J by 3 bases, with 4 bases between the two germline ends. The CDR3 DNA sequence: TGTGCCAGCAGTTACCGGGACTATGGCTACACCTTC. Protein sequence: CASSYRDYGYTF.

This chain connects TRBV19 to TRBJ2-1; 14 bases line up with TRBD2. CDR3 length equals 16 residues. Germline V gene data show CDR1 as LNHDA and CDR2 as SQIVND (reference sequence). The V segment lost 5 bases and the J segment 5 bases; nucleotides outside the gene matches: 5. The CDR3 protein is CASSGRLAGGHNEQFF. Here the CDR3 DNA reads TGTGCCAGTAGTGGCCGACTAGCGGGGGGGCACAATGAGCAGTTCTTC.

Remarks on this clone: One junction end does not reproduce the germline sequence, and a read error may be involved. The V and J genes are TRBV3-1 (or the pseudogene TRBV3-2) and TRBJ2-3; 8 nucleotides align to TRBD2. This CDR3 contains 14 residues. In germline, CDR1 is LGHDT, CDR2 YNNKEL (reference sequence). CDR3 region: CASSPTDLSGGANF. In nucleotides, the CDR3 is TGTGCCAGCAGTCCGACGGACTTGAGCGGGGGTGCGAATTTT.

The rearrangement uses TRBV6-5 and TRBJ2-3, with a tentative D call TRBD1 (7 bases). Trimming took off 2 bases at V and 2 bases at J, with 11 bases between the two ends. The CDR3 runs 15 residues. In germline, CDR1 is MNHEY, CDR2 SVGAGI. Written as DNA, the CDR3 is TGTGCCAGCAGTTACGCGGGACAGAACACAGATACGCAGTATTTT. The encoded protein is CASSYAGQNTDTQYF.

This clone was detected once. This chain joins TRBV5-8 and TRBJ2-1; D may be TRBD1 (6 bases). CDR3 length: 14 residues. Per the germline V gene, CDR1 is SGHTS and CDR2 is YDEGEE. V dropped 4 bases and J dropped 3 bases, with 11 bases sitting between them. CDR3 coding DNA: TGTGCCAGCAGCCAGGGGATTTACTACAATGAGCAGTTCTTC. Protein product: CASSQGIYYNEQFF. The whole variable domain, filled in from reference TRBV5-8 and TRBJ2-1, reads EAGVTQSPTHLIKTRGQQATLRCSPISGHTSVYWYQQALGLGLQFLLWYDEGEERNRGNFPPRFSGRQFPNYSSELNVNALELEDSALYLCASSQGIYYNEQFFGPGTRLTVL.

On this clone: One junction end does not reproduce the germline sequence, and a read error may be involved. The chain recombines TRBV7-7 with TRBJ2-5; 10 nucleotides agree with TRBD1. The CDR3 is 14 residues long. The germline gives CDR1 SSHAT, CDR2 FNYEAQ (reference sequence). The CDR3 DNA follows: TGTGCTAGCAGCCGGGACAGGGGAGGAGAGACCCAGTACTTC. This translates into CASSRDRGGETQYF.

The gene calls are TRBV6-5 and TRBJ1-2; 7 positions match TRBD1. CDR3 length equals 13 residues. Germline-derived CDR1 and CDR2 are MNHEY and SVGAGI. V lost 5 bases, J lost 8 bases, and 8 bases stayed unmatched. Written as DNA, the CDR3 is TGTGCCAGCAGTCCCCTTGGGACAGAAGGCTACACCTTC. Translating it yields CASSPLGTEGYTF.

In regard to this clone: Other DNA sequences in this sample translate to the same CDR3. The chain is built from TRBV19 and TRBJ1-5; D perhaps matches TRBD1 (6 bases). Germline CDR1 LNHDA, CDR2 SQIVND (reference sequence). With 4 bases removed from V and 2 bases from J, the gap between germline ends came to 9 bases. The CDR3 contains 14 residues. Here the CDR3 DNA reads TGTGCCAGTAGTACACAGGGTGGCAATCAGCCCCAGCATTTT. It translates to CASSTQGGNQPQHF.

The chain has TRBV7-2 and TRBJ1-2; TRBD1 matches 7 bases. CDR1 and CDR2 from the germline V gene are SGHTA and FQGNSA. Losses at the gene ends were 5 bases for V and 1 base for J; bases not matched to a gene: 1. This CDR3 has 13 residues. CDR3 protein: CASSDRDNYGYTF. The CDR3 DNA follows: TGTGCCAGCAGCGACAGGGATAACTATGGCTACACCTTC.

The CDR3 protein is CASSIGARALAGPYEQYF. CDR3 DNA sequence: TGTGCCAGTAGTATAGGGGCCCGTGCGCTAGCGGGCCCCTACGAGCAGTACTTC. The rearrangement joins TRBV19 to TRBJ2-7; TRBD2 matches at 8 bases. This CDR3 is built from 18 residues. Germline loops: CDR1 LNHDA, CDR2 SQIVND (reference sequence). V was pared by 1 base and J by 2 bases, with 13 bases of the junction left unmatched.

This chain links TRBV10-3 with TRBJ2-2; D may be TRBD1 (5 bases). Trimming shortened V by 2 bases and J by 7 bases, and 14 bases separated the two germline ends. The CDR3 sequence is 15 residues long. Germline assignment: CDR1 ENHRY and CDR2 SYGVKD. In DNA, the CDR3 is TGTGCCATCAGTGAGGGTCAGGGAAGCATCGGGGAGCTGTTTTTT. Translating gives CAISEGQGSIGELFF.